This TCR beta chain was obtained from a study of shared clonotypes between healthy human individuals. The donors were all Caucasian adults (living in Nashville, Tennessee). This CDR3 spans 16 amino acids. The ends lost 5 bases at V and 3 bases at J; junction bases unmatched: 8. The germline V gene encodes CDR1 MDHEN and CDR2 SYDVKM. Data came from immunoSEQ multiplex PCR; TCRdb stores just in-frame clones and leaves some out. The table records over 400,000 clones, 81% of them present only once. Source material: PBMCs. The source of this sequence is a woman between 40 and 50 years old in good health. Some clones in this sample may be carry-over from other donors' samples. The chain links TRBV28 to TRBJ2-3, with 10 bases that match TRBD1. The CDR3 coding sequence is TGTGCCAGCAGTATACACGGGACAGGGGTGACAGATACGCAGTATTTT. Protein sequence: CASSIHGTGVTDTQYF.